This T cell receptor beta chain was observed in a study of neurological immune-mediated disorders. About the study: Multiple sclerosis patients numbered around 35, of whom about 31 were relapsing-remitting and 3 secondary progressive. Study conclusions and caveats: None of the CDR3 amino acid sequences of expanded clones recurred across subjects, suggesting private repertoires in all groups.

With 10-nucleotide random UMIs included, cDNA was synthesized by 5'RACE. TCRdb reprocessed the 5' RACE reads via MiXCR and lists one record per CDR3 protein. The sample includes tens of thousands of distinct CDR3 sequences, roughly 4.3% seen only once; the top ten take approximately 5.7%. This clonotype was observed a handful of times. No antigen is known for it. Germline CDR1 and CDR2: SEHNR and FQNEAQ (reference sequence). The CDR3 runs 17 residues. With V trimmed by 5 bases and J by 1 base, 11 bases remained unmatched. Described time point: longitudinal time-point 3. The origin of this receptor is an older woman with multiple sclerosis. Sequenced material: PBMCs. The chain links TRBV7-9 to TRBJ1-1; TRBD1 aligns across 9 bases. The CDR3 coding sequence is TGTGCCAGCAGCGAACCGGGACAGGGTTGGCCGAACACTGAAGCTTTCTTT. It is translated as CASSEPGQGWPNTEAFF.